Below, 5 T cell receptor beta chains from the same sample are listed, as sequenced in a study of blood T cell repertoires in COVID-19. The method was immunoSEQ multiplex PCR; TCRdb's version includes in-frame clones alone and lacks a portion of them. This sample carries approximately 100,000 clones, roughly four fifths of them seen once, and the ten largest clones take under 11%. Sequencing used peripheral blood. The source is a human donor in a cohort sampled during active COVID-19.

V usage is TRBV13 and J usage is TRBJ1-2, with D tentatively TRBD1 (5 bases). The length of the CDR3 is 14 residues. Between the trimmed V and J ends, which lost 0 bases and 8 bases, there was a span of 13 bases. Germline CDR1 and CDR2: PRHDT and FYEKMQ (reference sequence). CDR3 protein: CASSLGQGGYGYTF. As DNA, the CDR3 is TGTGCCAGCAGCTTAGGCCAGGGAGGGTACGGCTACACCTTC. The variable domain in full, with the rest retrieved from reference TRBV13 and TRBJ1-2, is AAGVIQSPRHLIKEKRETATLKCYPIPRHDTVYWYQQGPGQDPQFLISFYEKMQSDKGSIPDRFSAQQFSDYHSELNMSSLELGDSALYFCASSLGQGGYGYTFGSGTRLTVV.

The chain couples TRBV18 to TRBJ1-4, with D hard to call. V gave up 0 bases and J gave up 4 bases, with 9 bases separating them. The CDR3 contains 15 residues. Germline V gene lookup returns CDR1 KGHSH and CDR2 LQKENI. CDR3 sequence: CASSPPASVNEKLFF. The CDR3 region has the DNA TGTGCCAGCTCACCACCAGCCAGCGTTAATGAAAAACTGTTTTTT.

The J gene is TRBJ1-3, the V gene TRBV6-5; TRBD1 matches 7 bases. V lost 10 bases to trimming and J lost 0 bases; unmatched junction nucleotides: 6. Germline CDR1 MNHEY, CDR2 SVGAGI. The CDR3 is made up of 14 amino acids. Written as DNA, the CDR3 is TGTGCCACTGGACAGGATTTCTCTGGAAACACCATATATTTT. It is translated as CATGQDFSGNTIYF.

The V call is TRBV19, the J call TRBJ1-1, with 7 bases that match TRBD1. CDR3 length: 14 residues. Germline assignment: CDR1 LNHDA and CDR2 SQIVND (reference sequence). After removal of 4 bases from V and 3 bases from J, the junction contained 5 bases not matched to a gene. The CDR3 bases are TGTGCCAGTAGTAACTCGGGACAGCACACTGAAGCTTTCTTT. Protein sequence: CASSNSGQHTEAFF.

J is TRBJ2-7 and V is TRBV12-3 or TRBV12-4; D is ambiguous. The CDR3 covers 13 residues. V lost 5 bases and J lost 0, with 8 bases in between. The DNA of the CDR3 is TGTGCCAGCAGTCCAGACATCTCCTACGAGCAGTACTTC. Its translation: CASSPDISYEQYF.